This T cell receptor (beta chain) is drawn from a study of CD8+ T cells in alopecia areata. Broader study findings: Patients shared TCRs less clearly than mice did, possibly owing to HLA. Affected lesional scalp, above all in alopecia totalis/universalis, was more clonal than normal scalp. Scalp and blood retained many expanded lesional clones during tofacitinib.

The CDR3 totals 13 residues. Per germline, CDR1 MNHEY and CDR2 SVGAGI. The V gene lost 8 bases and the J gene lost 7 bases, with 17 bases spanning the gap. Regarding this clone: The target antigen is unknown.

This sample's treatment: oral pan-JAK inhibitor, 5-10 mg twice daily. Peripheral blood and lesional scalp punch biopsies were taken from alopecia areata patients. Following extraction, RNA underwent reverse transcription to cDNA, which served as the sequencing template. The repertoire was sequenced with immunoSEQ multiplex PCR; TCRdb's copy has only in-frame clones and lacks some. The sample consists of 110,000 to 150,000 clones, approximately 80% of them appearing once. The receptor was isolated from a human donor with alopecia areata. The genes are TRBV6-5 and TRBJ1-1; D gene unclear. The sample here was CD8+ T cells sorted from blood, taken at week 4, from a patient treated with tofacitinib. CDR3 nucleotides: TGTGCCAGCGATTCCCCCTCCCGGGGTGAAGCTTTCTTT. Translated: CASDSPSRGEAFF.